The next 22 T cell receptor beta chains were all read from a single sample in a study of radiation and T cells in renal cell carcinoma. Using immunoSEQ multiplex PCR, the repertoire was profiled, and TCRdb retains in-frame clones only, with some absent. The sample yields roughly 61,000 clones, about 83% seen once. Time point here: blood 4 weeks post-SBRT, at nephrectomy. Treatment indicated: 15 Gy SBRT to primary tumor, nephrectomy 4 weeks later. Sequencing was performed on blood, taken from a patient whose treatment included radiotherapy and nephrectomy. The receptors stem from a man aged 55 to 70 with renal cell carcinoma.

The genes are TRBV19 and TRBJ1-5; a possible D gene is TRBD1 (5 bases). This CDR3 spans 15 amino acids. V lost 0 bases, J lost 11 bases, and 17 bases lay in between. Germline CDR1 is LNHDA and CDR2 is SQIVND (reference sequence). The CDR3 sequence: CASSIDHSSQGSQHF. DNA of the CDR3: TGTGCCAGTAGTATAGATCATAGTTCTCAGGGATCCCAGCATTTT.

This chain connects TRBV11-3 to TRBJ1-4; D remains ambiguous. CDR3 length equals 11 residues. In germline, CDR1 is SGHNT, CDR2 YENEEA. The V gene lost 2 bases and the J gene lost 8 bases, with 3 bases spanning the gap. The CDR3 reads CASSLQEKLFF. Written as DNA, the CDR3 is TGTGCCAGCAGCTTACAGGAAAAACTGTTTTTT.

This chain connects TRBV7-7 to TRBJ2-2; D ambiguous. The CDR3 extends over 13 amino acids. Germline loops: CDR1 SSHAT, CDR2 FNYEAQ (reference sequence). Trimming removed 3 bases at V and 0 bases at J, with 2 bases between. CDR3 loop: CASSFANTGELFF. The CDR3 nucleotides read TGTGCCAGCAGCTTCGCGAACACCGGGGAGCTGTTTTTT.

The chain is built from TRBV7-2 and TRBJ2-3; D is unresolved. The CDR3 has 13 residues. Germline loops: CDR1 SGHTA, CDR2 FQGNSA. Trimming took 1 base from V and 3 from J, leaving 5 bases between them. The CDR3 sequence is CASSLEQTDTQYF. The DNA of the CDR3 is TGTGCCAGCAGCTTAGAACAGACAGATACGCAGTATTTT. The variable domain in full, with the rest retrieved from reference TRBV7-2 and TRBJ2-3, is GAGVSQSPSNKVTEKGKDVELRCDPISGHTALYWYRQSLGQGLEFLIYFQGNSAPDKSGLPSDRFSAERTGGSVSTLTIQRTQQEDSAVYLCASSLEQTDTQYFGPGTRLTVL.

This sequence joins TRBV5-4 and TRBJ2-7; TRBD1 matches 7 bases. This CDR3 region has 14 residues. The V gene end was trimmed by 2 bases and the J gene end by 7 bases; junction bases not matched to a gene: 9. Germline values: CDR1 SGHNT, CDR2 YYREEE (reference sequence). The CDR3 protein is CASSFGDRVREQYF. The CDR3 bases are TGTGCCAGCAGCTTCGGGGACAGAGTAAGAGAGCAGTACTTC. Supplemented by reference TRBV5-4 and TRBJ2-7, the full variable domain reads ETGVTQSPTHLIKTRGQQVTLRCSSQSGHNTVSWYQQALGQGPQFIFQYYREEENGRGNFPPRFSGLQFPNYSSELNVNALELDDSALYLCASSFGDRVREQYFGPGTRLTVT.

The V gene is TRBV19, the J gene TRBJ2-2; 14 bases are shared with TRBD2. The CDR3 is made up of 17 amino acids. CDR1 and CDR2 (germline): LNHDA, SQIVND (reference sequence). Trimming removed 3 bases from V and 6 bases from J; junction bases left unmatched: 6. The CDR3 region has the DNA TGTGCCAGTAGTATTCGACTAGCGGGAGGGTTCTCCGGGGAGCTGTTTTTT. It yields the protein CASSIRLAGGFSGELFF.

This chain links TRBV30 with TRBJ1-2; unclear D gene. Trimming stripped 2 bases from V and 6 bases from J, with 13 bases between. Germline V lookup: CDR1 GTSNPN, CDR2 SVGIG (reference sequence). This CDR3 is built from 13 residues. The CDR3 here is CAWSKGTEDGYTF. The DNA for the CDR3 is TGTGCCTGGAGTAAGGGAACAGAGGATGGCTACACCTTC.

The chain uses TRBV19 and TRBJ2-3; no firm D call. CDR1 and CDR2 from the germline V gene are LNHDA and SQIVND (reference sequence). Trimming took off 6 bases at V and 6 bases at J, with 7 bases between the two ends. This CDR3 is built from 11 residues. The CDR3 loop is CASSRLDTQYF. CDR3 bases: TGTGCCAGTAGCCGGTTGGATACGCAGTATTTT.

This clone has only one observation. The chain carries TRBV19 and TRBJ2-1; D perhaps matches TRBD1 (6 bases). Germline CDR1 is LNHDA and CDR2 is SQIVND (reference sequence). The CDR3 contains 15 residues. V was clipped by 9 bases and J by 1 base, with 16 bases between them. CDR3 residues: CASLPQGLSYNEQFF. CDR3 DNA sequence: TGTGCCAGCCTCCCCCAGGGGTTATCCTACAATGAGCAGTTCTTC.

The chain uses TRBV7-9 and TRBJ1-2; D is undetermined. Trimming took 2 bases from V and 2 from J, leaving 9 bases between them. This CDR3 is built from 14 residues. Per the germline V gene, CDR1 is SEHNR and CDR2 is FQNEAQ (reference sequence). CDR3 sequence: CASSLMAQNYGYTF. The CDR3 DNA reads TGTGCCAGCAGCTTAATGGCACAGAACTATGGCTACACCTTC.

The genes are TRBV7-2 and TRBJ1-2; no definite D call. Germline CDR1 is SGHTA and CDR2 is FQGNSA. V dropped 1 base and J dropped 6 bases, with 12 bases sitting between them. The CDR3 covers 14 residues. The CDR3 loop reads CASSLVPRADGYTF. DNA for the CDR3: TGTGCCAGCAGCTTAGTCCCGCGGGCGGATGGCTACACCTTC.

The chain links TRBV6-5 to TRBJ1-1; 8 bases align to TRBD1. J was trimmed by 4 bases and V by 6 bases; bases with no gene match: 10. The CDR3 totals 15 residues. CDR1 MNHEY and CDR2 SVGAGI come from the germline V gene. CDR3 nucleotide sequence: TGTGCCAGCAGAACCGACAGGGGTGGTAGCACTGAAGCTTTCTTT. Translated, it gives CASRTDRGGSTEAFF.

This chain joins TRBV10-3 and TRBJ2-2; D may be TRBD2 (5 bases). V shed 2 bases and J shed 0 bases, with 10 bases lying between them. The V gene's germline CDR1 is ENHRY and CDR2 SYGVKD. CDR3 length equals 16 residues. In DNA, the CDR3 is TGTGCCATCAGTGAGACTGACGGGACGAACACCGGGGAGCTGTTTTTT. Translation: CAISETDGTNTGELFF.

The chain couples TRBV11-2 to TRBJ1-1; 9 bases line up with TRBD1. The CDR3 runs to 16 residues. CDR1 is SGHAT and CDR2 is FQNNGV in the germline V gene. V lost 0 bases to trimming and J lost 2 bases; unmatched junction nucleotides: 4. This CDR3 is CASSLESQGANTEAFF. Here the CDR3 DNA reads TGTGCCAGCAGCTTAGAATCACAGGGGGCAAACACTGAAGCTTTCTTT.

This clone occurred once. This chain connects TRBV30 to TRBJ2-1, with 7 bases fitting TRBD1. The V and J ends lost 5 bases and 10 bases, in that order; junction bases with no gene match: 11. The germline V gene has CDR1 GTSNPN and CDR2 SVGIG (reference sequence). CDR3 length equals 13 residues. CDR3 region: CAWHFGDSGEQFF. CDR3 DNA sequence: TGTGCCTGGCACTTCGGGGACAGCGGAGAGCAGTTCTTC.

This chain uses TRBV9 with TRBJ2-1; D may be TRBD1 (6 bases). The germline V and J ends were trimmed by 0 bases and 2 bases, with 6 bases remaining between them. The CDR3 consists of 14 residues. Germline CDR1 reads SGDLS; CDR2 reads YYNGEE. For the CDR3, the DNA is TGTGCCAGCAGCGTAGGGGACACCTACAATGAGCAGTTCTTC. This codes for CASSVGDTYNEQFF. Using reference TRBV9 and TRBJ2-1 for the parts outside the CDR3, the full variable domain is DSGVTQTPKHLITATGQRVTLRCSPRSGDLSVYWYQQSLDQGLQFLIQYYNGEERAKGNILERFSAQQFPDLHSELNLSSLELGDSALYFCASSVGDTYNEQFFGPGTRLTVL.

The genes are TRBV4-3 and TRBJ2-5; D possibly corresponds to TRBD2 (5 bases). Germline V gene lookup returns CDR1 LGHNA and CDR2 YSLEER. The CDR3 runs 16 residues. Trimming pared 0 bases from V and 0 bases from J, leaving 11 bases between. The CDR3 loop reads CASSQDAWEYQETQYF. CDR3 nucleotides: TGCGCCAGCAGCCAAGACGCCTGGGAGTACCAAGAGACCCAGTACTTC.

In its sample, this clone is medium-sized. The rearrangement joins TRBV6-6 to TRBJ2-7, with TRBD2 matching 7 bases. Germline V lookup: CDR1 MNHNY, CDR2 SVGAGI (reference sequence). There are 14 residues in the CDR3. V was pared by 8 bases and J by 5 bases, with 12 bases of the junction left unmatched. CDR3 sequence: CASAHSRELNEQYV. CDR3 sequence (DNA): TGTGCCAGCGCCCACTCGCGGGAGTTAAACGAGCAGTACGTC.

V and J are TRBV19 and TRBJ1-4; D uncertain. The V end was cut by 5 bases, the J end by 4 bases, with 5 bases between. Germline V gene sequence: CDR1 LNHDA, CDR2 SQIVND (reference sequence). CDR3 size: 12 residues. CDR3 bases: TGTGCCAGTAGTTTTCGTAATGAAAAACTGTTTTTT. The encoded protein is CASSFRNEKLFF.

V is TRBV7-2 and J is TRBJ2-1; no definite D call. The CDR3 spans 12 residues. Germline CDR1 is SGHTA and CDR2 is FQGNSA. The V end was cut by 5 bases, the J end by 3 bases, with 5 bases between. The CDR3 region has the DNA TGTGCCAGCAGCCCAGACTACAATGAGCAGTTCTTC. This encodes CASSPDYNEQFF.

The chain is built from TRBV7-7 and TRBJ2-5, with D hard to call. The CDR3 has 13 residues. Germline V gene data show CDR1 as SSHAT and CDR2 as FNYEAQ (reference sequence). The V end lost 3 bases, the J end lost 4 bases, and 9 bases lay between the germline ends. The CDR3 here is CASSLIRRETQYF. The CDR3 DNA reads TGTGCCAGCAGCTTGATTAGAAGAGAGACCCAGTACTTC.

The chain has TRBV4-2 and TRBJ1-4; D is possibly TRBD1 (5 bases). This CDR3 spans 17 amino acids. V dropped 4 bases and J dropped 8 bases, with 23 bases sitting between them. CDR1 is LGHNA, CDR2 YNFKEQ, per germline. The DNA of the CDR3 is TGTGCCAGCAGCCCACCAACTAATACAGGTCGGGGAGAAAAACTGTTTTTT. Its protein is CASSPPTNTGRGEKLFF.